This entry lists 11 T cell receptor beta chains sequenced from one sample in a study of cytomegalovirus exposure and HLA in healthy donors (dated by TCRdb to about 2017). Libraries were prepared through the immunoSEQ multiplex PCR assay. For the multiplex PCR, a mixture combining 60 forward primers for TCR Vbeta segments and 13 reverse primers for TCR Jbeta segments was used. In its TCRdb copy, this immuneACCESS table keeps in-frame sequences only and misses some clones. Where compared with another copy, unresolved V genes explain less than half of these, and the others have no known cause. The sample table contains under 85,000 clones; only one count was recorded for around 79% of them. Approximately 1.6% of the sample goes to the ten largest clones. Sequenced input: PBMCs. Source of these receptors: a man aged 40-49 years in good health and CMV-seronegative.

The chain recombines TRBV6-1 with TRBJ1-6, with 7 bases matching TRBD1. J was trimmed by 6 bases and V by 0 bases; bases with no gene match: 2. Germline loops: CDR1 MNHNS, CDR2 SASEGT. There are 15 residues in the CDR3. CDR3 nucleotides: TGTGCCAGCAGTGAAGCGCCAGGGGGTAATTCACCCCTCCACTTT. Its translation is CASSEAPGGNSPLHF.

The count of this clone is one. The rearrangement uses TRBV19 and TRBJ1-3; 7 nucleotides match TRBD1. Germline trimming cut 6 bases from V and 3 bases from J; bases unmatched to any gene: 8. The length of the CDR3 is 15 residues. Germline V lookup: CDR1 LNHDA, CDR2 SQIVND (reference sequence). The CDR3 bases are TGTGCCAGTAGAGCGGCCGGGACAGATGGAAACACCATATATTTT. Residues: CASRAAGTDGNTIYF. The full variable domain, completed using reference TRBV19 and TRBJ1-3, is DGGITQSPKYLFRKEGQNVTLSCEQNLNHDAMYWYRQDPGQGLRLIYYSQIVNDFQKGDIAEGYSVSREKKESFPLTVTSAQKNPTAFYLCASRAAGTDGNTIYFGEGSWLTVV.

Notes on this clone: This same CDR3 is encoded by further DNA sequences in the sample. The rearrangement uses TRBV2 and TRBJ1-1; D is unresolved. There are 14 residues in the CDR3. Germline V gives CDR1 SNHLY, CDR2 FYNNEI. Trimming stripped 5 bases from V and 0 bases from J, with 10 bases between. In nucleotides, the CDR3 is TGTGCCAGCAGTTCGCGGGAGATGAACACTGAAGCTTTCTTT. Translating gives CASSSREMNTEAFF.

The chain is built from TRBV30 and TRBJ1-2; the match to TRBD1 covers 9 bases. Trimming took 7 bases from V and 2 from J; bases not matched to a gene: 5. Germline lookup yields CDR1 GTSNPN and CDR2 SVGIG (reference sequence). The CDR3 covers 13 residues. The CDR3 spells CASQTGGNYGYTF. The CDR3 bases are TGTGCCTCCCAGACAGGGGGGAACTATGGCTACACCTTC.

V usage is TRBV18 and J usage is TRBJ2-2; 9 positions match TRBD2. The CDR3 has 16 amino acids. Germline lookup yields CDR1 KGHSH and CDR2 LQKENI. The J segment lost 0 bases and the V segment lost 3 bases, leaving 2 bases of the junction unmatched. The CDR3 region is CASSPSSGANTGELFF. For the CDR3, the DNA is TGTGCCAGCTCACCCTCTAGCGGGGCGAACACCGGGGAGCTGTTTTTT.

The chain employs TRBV11-2 and TRBJ2-1; no clear D. Looked up from germline, CDR1 is SGHAT and CDR2 is FQNNGV. Between the trimmed V and J ends, which lost 1 base and 1 base, there was a span of 5 bases. The CDR3 has 14 residues. For the CDR3, the DNA is TGTGCCAGCAGCTTAGTCGTATCCTACAATGAGCAGTTCTTC. Amino acids: CASSLVVSYNEQFF.

V usage is TRBV7-8 and J usage is TRBJ2-6; D is perhaps TRBD2 (6 bases). The V end was cut by 1 base, the J end by 4 bases, with 14 bases between. The CDR3 has 17 residues. Germline V gene sequence: CDR1 SGHVS, CDR2 FQNEAQ. The CDR3 here is CASSLVRAGLGANVLTF. CDR3 nucleotides: TGTGCCAGCAGCTTAGTAAGGGCGGGACTGGGGGCCAACGTCCTGACTTTC.

The rearrangement uses TRBV6-5 and TRBJ1-2; 7 bases line up with TRBD1. This CDR3 has 13 residues. Per germline, CDR1 MNHEY and CDR2 SVGAGI. With V trimmed by 4 bases and J by 5 bases, 4 bases remained unmatched. Here the CDR3 DNA reads TGTGCCAGCAGTTGGGGACAGAAGTATGGCTACACCTTC. Protein: CASSWGQKYGYTF.

The chain joins TRBV5-4 to TRBJ2-7; tentative D call: TRBD2 (6 bases). CDR1 and CDR2 (germline): SGHNT, YYREEE (reference sequence). This CDR3 is 14 amino acids long. The V end was cut by 0 bases, the J end by 7 bases, with 14 bases between. CDR3 protein: CASSLGLDSREQYF. The DNA for the CDR3 is TGTGCCAGCAGCTTGGGACTAGACTCGAGGGAGCAGTACTTC.

The J gene is TRBJ1-3, the V gene TRBV7-2; D might be TRBD1 (6 bases). CDR3 length: 15 amino acids. With 1 base removed from V and 1 base from J, the gap between germline ends came to 8 bases. The germline V gene encodes CDR1 SGHTA and CDR2 FQGNSA. This CDR3 reads CASSLGTASGNTIYF. The CDR3 nucleotides read TGTGCCAGCAGCTTAGGGACAGCTTCTGGAAACACCATATATTTT.

The gene calls are TRBV18 and TRBJ2-2; 9 nucleotides align to TRBD1. Germline lookup yields CDR1 KGHSH and CDR2 LQKENI. The CDR3 extends over 18 amino acids. V lost 3 bases and J lost 0; bases outside the gene matches: 8. The CDR3 loop is CASSPRDREIANTGELFF. The CDR3 nucleotides read TGTGCCAGCTCACCGCGGGACAGGGAAATAGCGAACACCGGGGAGCTGTTTTTT.